This T cell receptor (beta chain) was found in a study of shared clonotypes between healthy human individuals. Turning to the study itself: CD4 naive and memory got three plates each, CD8 naive two, CD8 memory one. Whole-study results and caveats: The study found about 5% of naive CD4 clonotypes shared across a handful of donors. An anticipated effect of sequencing depth on clonotype sharing among donors was recognized.

TCRdb's table, derived via immunoSEQ multiplex PCR, lists solely in-frame clones and lacks some. The table records 2 million to 2.5 million clones, approximately 94% of them present only once. The study drew its donors from healthy HIV-negative adults without recent acute infections or vaccinations. The trim removed 3 bases at V and 3 bases at J, leaving 6 bases unmatched. Looked up from germline, CDR1 is LGHNA and CDR2 is YSLEER. CDR3 length: 15 residues. On this clone itself: Its matching antigen is unknown.

The rearrangement joins TRBV4-3 to TRBJ2-3, with 7 nucleotides matching TRBD1. The sequenced sample consisted of naive CD4+ T cells sorted from blood. The subset is: CD45RA+ positively selected. The origin of this receptor is a man between 18 and 35 years old in good health. As DNA, the CDR3 is TGCGCCAGCAGCCAGGGACAGTCCCTGACAGATACGCAGTATTTT. Its protein is CASSQGQSLTDTQYF.